This passage covers 23 T cell receptor beta chains from one sample sequenced in a study of blood T cell repertoires in COVID-19. Generated by immunoSEQ multiplex PCR, the TCRdb table keeps only in-frame clones and is missing some. The sample records about 36,000 clones, 75% to 85% being singletons. The specimen sequenced was peripheral blood. Every receptor here comes from a human donor in a cohort sampled during active or convalescent COVID-19. The donor label of this sample is uncertain.

DNA of the CDR3: TGTGCCAGCAGTTTAAGAGGTCGTGGGGAGCAGTACTTC. Residues: CASSLRGRGEQYF. The rearrangement uses TRBV27 and TRBJ2-7; D unresolved. The V gene's germline CDR1 is MNHEY and CDR2 SMNVEV (reference sequence). Trimming removed 2 bases from V and 7 bases from J, with 12 bases in between. CDR3 length equals 13 residues.

CDR3 amino acids: CASKSRGEGNYGYTF. The DNA of the CDR3 is TGTGCCAGTAAGAGCAGGGGCGAGGGTAACTATGGCTACACCTTC. V is TRBV19 and J is TRBJ1-2; D may be TRBD1 (6 bases). Per the germline V gene, CDR1 is LNHDA and CDR2 is SQIVND (reference sequence). The ends were cut back, 7 bases at V and 1 base at J, with 16 bases in the middle. This CDR3 region has 15 residues.

The V and J genes are TRBV5-1 and TRBJ2-1; perhaps TRBD1 as D (6 bases). This CDR3 contains 15 residues. The V gene lost 3 bases and the J gene lost 5 bases, with 15 bases spanning the gap. Germline values: CDR1 SGHRS, CDR2 YFSETQ. As DNA, the CDR3 is TGCGCCAGCAGCTGGGACGGGACACCCGACAATGAGCAGTTCTTC. Translating it yields CASSWDGTPDNEQFF.

The V gene is TRBV27, the J gene TRBJ1-1, with D unclear. Between the trimmed V and J ends, which lost 4 bases and 2 bases, there was a span of 11 bases. Germline loops: CDR1 MNHEY, CDR2 SMNVEV (reference sequence). This CDR3 is 14 amino acids long. CDR3 in amino acids: CASSSQPSNTEAFF. The CDR3 bases are TGTGCCAGCAGTTCACAGCCCTCTAACACTGAAGCTTTCTTT.

With respect to this clone: Germline is not matched at one junction end, which may reflect a read error. The rearrangement links TRBV7-7 to TRBJ2-1; 8 nucleotides match TRBD2. CDR1 and CDR2 from the germline V gene are SSHAT and FNYEAQ (reference sequence). The CDR3 runs to 17 residues. The CDR3, as DNA: TGTGCTAGCAGCGCAGCCACGTCCGGGACTAGATACAATGAGCAGTTCTTC. The encoded protein is CASSAATSGTRYNEQFF.

CDR3: CASSRTGGREQYF. The DNA for the CDR3 is TGCGCCAGCAGCAGGACAGGGGGTAGGGAGCAGTACTTC. V is TRBV5-1 and J is TRBJ2-7; 10 bases map to TRBD1. The CDR3 runs 13 residues. CDR1 and CDR2 from the germline V gene are SGHRS and YFSETQ. After removal of 4 bases from V and 7 bases from J, the junction contained 5 bases not matched to a gene.

This clone appeared once. The CDR3 reads CATSREGGPYEQYF. The CDR3 DNA reads TGTGCCACCAGCAGAGAGGGGGGGCCATACGAGCAGTACTTC. V gene TRBV15 combines with J gene TRBJ2-7, with D possibly TRBD2 on 7 matching bases. Germline loops: CDR1 LNHNV, CDR2 YYDKDF (reference sequence). The V end lost 0 bases, the J end lost 4 bases, and 10 bases lay between the germline ends. The CDR3 covers 14 residues. Full variable domain (rest looked up from reference TRBV15 and TRBJ2-7): DAMVIQNPRYQVTQFGKPVTLSCSQTLNHNVMYWYQQKSSQAPKLLFHYYDKDFNNEADTPDNFQSRRPNTSFCFLDIRSPGLGDTAMYLCATSREGGPYEQYFGPGTRLTVT.

A few counts support this clone. This chain joins TRBV29-1 and TRBJ1-1; no firm D call. Per the germline V gene, CDR1 is SQVTM and CDR2 is ANQGSEA. Trimming shortened V by 3 bases and J by 1 base, and 9 bases separated the two germline ends. The CDR3 runs to 13 residues. CDR3 DNA sequence: TGCAGCGTTGAGGCCGACTCGAACACTGAAGCTTTCTTT. Protein sequence: CSVEADSNTEAFF.

The chain employs TRBV14 and TRBJ2-3, with 12 bases fitting TRBD1. Per germline, CDR1 SGHDN and CDR2 FVKESK. The CDR3 loop spans 15 amino acids. V lost 4 bases, J lost 5 bases, and 4 bases stayed unmatched. CDR3 sequence (DNA): TGTGCCAGCAGCCGAGGGACAGGGGGCGTAGATACGCAGTATTTT. Protein: CASSRGTGGVDTQYF.

This sequence joins TRBV3-1 (or the pseudogene TRBV3-2) and TRBJ2-7, with 11 positions matching TRBD2. Germline values: CDR1 LGHDT, CDR2 YNNKEL (reference sequence). This CDR3 has 15 residues. V shed 1 base, J shed 2 bases, and the junction held 1 base outside the gene matches. The CDR3 sequence is CASSQATSGTYEQYF. The DNA of the CDR3 is TGTGCCAGCAGCCAAGCGACTAGCGGGACCTACGAGCAGTACTTC.

The chain recombines TRBV6-1 with TRBJ2-3; no clear D. V lost 0 bases to trimming and J lost 0 bases, with 4 bases between them. This CDR3 is 14 amino acids long. Per the germline V gene, CDR1 is MNHNS and CDR2 is SASEGT. The CDR3, as DNA: TGTGCCAGCAGTGAAGCCACTAGCACAGATACGCAGTATTTT. This sequence encodes CASSEATSTDTQYF.

The chain is built from TRBV24-1 and TRBJ2-1, with 8 bases aligning to TRBD2. V shed 4 bases, J shed 2 bases, and the junction held 9 bases outside the gene matches. This CDR3 spans 17 amino acids. The germline gives CDR1 KGHDR, CDR2 SFDVKD. The CDR3 spells CATSDRSGTRPYNEQFF. DNA for the CDR3: TGTGCCACCAGTGACCGTAGCGGGACGAGACCCTACAATGAGCAGTTCTTC.

This chain links TRBV3-1 (or the pseudogene TRBV3-2) with TRBJ2-7; the D gene is possibly TRBD2 (6 bases). The V end was cut by 7 bases, the J end by 2 bases, with 12 bases between. Germline values: CDR1 LGHDT, CDR2 YNNKEL (reference sequence). There are 13 residues in the CDR3. CDR3 in amino acids: CASTGDLPYEQYF. The CDR3 bases are TGTGCCAGCACCGGGGACTTACCCTACGAGCAGTACTTC.

The genes are TRBV6-5 and TRBJ1-1; 9 nucleotides align to TRBD1. This CDR3 contains 15 residues. CDR1 and CDR2 (germline): MNHEY, SVGAGI. J gave up 1 base and V 2 bases, and 2 bases lay outside the gene matches. This CDR3 reads CASSYVGQGNTEAFF. The CDR3 nucleotides are TGTGCCAGCAGTTACGTGGGACAGGGGAACACTGAAGCTTTCTTT.

V gene TRBV4-3 combines with J gene TRBJ1-1; D gene unclear. V lost 4 bases and J lost 4, with 10 bases in between. The CDR3 runs 13 residues. Germline assignment: CDR1 LGHNA and CDR2 YSLEER. The CDR3 loop is CASSREYFTEAFF. CDR3 in DNA: TGCGCCAGCAGCCGAGAATACTTCACTGAAGCTTTCTTT.

The chain has TRBV18 and TRBJ2-7, with TRBD2 identical over 8 bases. This CDR3 is built from 13 residues. CDR1 and CDR2 from the germline V gene are KGHSH and LQKENI. Losses at the gene ends were 3 bases for V and 3 bases for J; bases not matched to a gene: 1. DNA of the CDR3: TGTGCCAGCTCACCCGGGACTAGCTACGAGCAGTACTTC. Its protein product is CASSPGTSYEQYF.

This clone has only one observation. The CDR3 region has the DNA TGCGCCAGCAGCCCACAGGGGTCCAAAGAGACCCAGTACTTC. Translation: CASSPQGSKETQYF. The chain uses TRBV4-1 and TRBJ2-5, with 7 bases identical to TRBD1. After removal of 4 bases from V and 3 bases from J, the junction contained 5 bases not matched to a gene. CDR1 MGHRA and CDR2 YSYEKL come from the germline V gene. The CDR3 is 14 residues long.

V gene TRBV11-2 combines with J gene TRBJ2-7; no definite D call. With 1 base removed from V and 3 bases from J, the gap between germline ends came to 10 bases. The CDR3 is 14 amino acids. Looked up from germline, CDR1 is SGHAT and CDR2 is FQNNGV. CDR3 loop: CASSLAPEDYEQYF. The CDR3 region has the DNA TGTGCCAGCAGCTTAGCTCCAGAAGACTACGAGCAGTACTTC. Full variable domain (outside the CDR3, taken from reference TRBV11-2 and TRBJ2-7): EAGVAQSPRYKIIEKRQSVAFWCNPISGHATLYWYQQILGQGPKLLIQFQNNGVVDDSQLPKDRFSAERLKGVDSTLKIQPAKLEDSAVYLCASSLAPEDYEQYFGPGTRLTVT.

The chain links TRBV5-1 to TRBJ2-3; 11 nucleotides align to TRBD2. V shed 3 bases and J 4 bases; nucleotides not matched to a gene: 7. Germline V lookup: CDR1 SGHRS, CDR2 YFSETQ. The CDR3 has 16 residues. DNA for the CDR3: TGCGCCAGCAGCTCCCTTAGCGGGAGGGTGGCAGATACGCAGTATTTT. This encodes CASSSLSGRVADTQYF.

The chain links TRBV7-3 to TRBJ1-1; D perhaps matches TRBD1 (5 bases). Trimming left V 1 base short and J 5 bases short, with 11 bases between. CDR1 is SGHTA, CDR2 FQGTGA, per germline. This CDR3 comprises 14 residues. The chain's CDR3 is CASSLMGPGTEAFF. In nucleotides, the CDR3 is TGTGCCAGCAGCTTAATGGGGCCAGGGACTGAAGCTTTCTTT.

This rearrangement joins TRBV10-3 to TRBJ1-3; 10 nucleotides align to TRBD1. The CDR3 runs 13 residues. J gave up 3 bases and V 8 bases, and 1 base lay outside the gene matches. Germline CDR1 ENHRY, CDR2 SYGVKD. Here the CDR3 reads CAIGDRGGNTIYF. The DNA for the CDR3 is TGTGCCATCGGGGACAGGGGTGGAAACACCATATATTTT.

J is TRBJ2-1 and V is TRBV6-2 or TRBV6-3, with 14 bases matching TRBD2. V shed 4 bases and J 3 bases; nucleotides not matched to a gene: 8. This CDR3 has 18 amino acids. Germline values: CDR1 MNHEY, CDR2 SVGEGT. CDR3: CASSWGTSGGPLYNEQFF. The DNA for the CDR3 is TGTGCCAGCAGTTGGGGGACTAGCGGGGGACCCCTCTACAATGAGCAGTTCTTC.

In DNA, the CDR3 is TGTGCCTGGAGTGAAGGCGGGAGGGCGGTCGTGCAGTACTTC. Residues: CAWSEGGRAVVQYF. This rearrangement joins TRBV30 to TRBJ2-7; 9 bases match TRBD2. V was pared by 1 base and J by 9 bases, with 10 bases of the junction left unmatched. The CDR3 extends over 14 amino acids. Germline V CDR1 and CDR2: GTSNPN, SVGIG (reference sequence).